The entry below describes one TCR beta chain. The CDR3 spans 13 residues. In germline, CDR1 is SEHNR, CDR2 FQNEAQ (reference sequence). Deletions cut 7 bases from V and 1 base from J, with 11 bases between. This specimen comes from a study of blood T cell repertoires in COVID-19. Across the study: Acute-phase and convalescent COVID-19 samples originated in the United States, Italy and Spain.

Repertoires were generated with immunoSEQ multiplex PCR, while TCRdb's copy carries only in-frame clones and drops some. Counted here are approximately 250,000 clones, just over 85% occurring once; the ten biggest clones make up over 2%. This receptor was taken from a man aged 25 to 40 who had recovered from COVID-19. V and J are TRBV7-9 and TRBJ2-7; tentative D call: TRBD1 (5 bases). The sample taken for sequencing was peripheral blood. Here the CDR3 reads CASTLGVSYEQYF. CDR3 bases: TGTGCCAGCACCCTAGGGGTGTCCTACGAGCAGTACTTC.